The clone carrying this T cell receptor (beta chain) was found once. No antigen is known for it. With V trimmed by 6 bases and J by 6 bases, 13 bases remained unmatched. CDR3 length: 15 amino acids. Germline-derived CDR1 and CDR2 are MGHDK and SYGVNS. This entry comes from a study of beta chain features in type 1 diabetes. General study results and limits: Junctions at VDJ sites from type 1 diabetes patients had fewer insertions and more deletions. People with Type 1 diabetes carried modestly yet significantly shorter TCRB CDR3s in all four CD4+ subsets.

The whole isolated RNA underwent reverse transcription, so sequencing captured expressed TCRB transcripts. The read count averaged about 3.6 million across naive, central memory and regulatory T cell samples. The table came from immunoSEQ multiplex PCR; TCRdb's copy has only in-frame clones and leaves some out. The sample carries around 250,000 clones, roughly 13% recorded once. The sequence was obtained from a woman aged 40 to 50 in good health. V is TRBV25-1 and J is TRBJ2-7, with 8 bases that match TRBD2. Sequencing input: naive CD4+ T cells from blood. This chain's CDR3 is CASRAGRGWPPEQYF. DNA of the CDR3: TGTGCCAGCAGGGCCGGGAGGGGGTGGCCCCCCGAGCAGTACTTC.